A single sample gave rise to the 5 T cell receptor beta chains below, sequenced in a study of T cell responses to AZD1222 COVID-19 vaccine. The repertoire was sequenced with immunoSEQ multiplex PCR; TCRdb's copy has only in-frame clones and lacks some. The table lists 75,000 to 95,000 clones, under 90% of them singletons. The sequencing here drew on peripheral blood, taken on day 0 of MenACWY control vaccination. The receptors derive from an adult in good health.

CDR3: CASSQANYEQFF. CDR3 in DNA: TGTGCCAGCAGCCAAGCAAACTATGAGCAGTTCTTC. This sequence joins TRBV4-2 and TRBJ2-1; unclear D gene. The CDR3 extends over 12 amino acids. The V end was cut by 1 base, the J end by 8 bases, with 6 bases between. CDR1 is LGHNA and CDR2 is YNFKEQ in the germline V gene.

This chain links TRBV2 with TRBJ1-2, with 9 nucleotides matching TRBD1. This CDR3 spans 14 amino acids. Germline V gene sequence: CDR1 SNHLY, CDR2 FYNNEI. Unmatched junction bases numbered 2, after V lost 6 bases and J lost 0 bases. CDR3 coding DNA: TGTGCCAGCAGGTACAGGGGGCCTAACTATGGCTACACCTTC. Translation gives CASRYRGPNYGYTF.

The chain combines TRBV10-2 with TRBJ1-2, with unresolved D. The CDR3 totals 14 residues. CDR1 and CDR2 from the germline V gene are WSHSY and SAAADI. V was shortened by 2 bases and J by 4 bases, with 11 bases between the two germline ends. This CDR3 reads CASSELRTGYGYTF. The CDR3 region has the DNA TGCGCCAGCAGTGAGCTGCGGACGGGCTATGGCTACACCTTC.

The CDR3 DNA is TGTGCCTGGAGTAGCGGCCCTAACTATGGCTACACCTTC. It yields the protein CAWSSGPNYGYTF. The chain employs TRBV30 and TRBJ1-2; D unclear. CDR3 length equals 13 residues. The germline CDR1 and CDR2 sequences are GTSNPN and SVGIG (reference sequence). Trimming stripped 2 bases from V and 0 bases from J, with 7 bases between.

The V call is TRBV5-6, the J call TRBJ1-6, with 9 bases matching TRBD1. Germline CDR1 reads SGHDT; CDR2 reads YYEEEE. This CDR3 has 16 amino acids. After removal of 4 bases from V and 3 bases from J, the junction contained 5 bases not matched to a gene. DNA for the CDR3: TGTGCCAGCAGCCCGGGACAGGGCCTCTATAATTCACCCCTCCACTTT. It is translated as CASSPGQGLYNSPLHF.